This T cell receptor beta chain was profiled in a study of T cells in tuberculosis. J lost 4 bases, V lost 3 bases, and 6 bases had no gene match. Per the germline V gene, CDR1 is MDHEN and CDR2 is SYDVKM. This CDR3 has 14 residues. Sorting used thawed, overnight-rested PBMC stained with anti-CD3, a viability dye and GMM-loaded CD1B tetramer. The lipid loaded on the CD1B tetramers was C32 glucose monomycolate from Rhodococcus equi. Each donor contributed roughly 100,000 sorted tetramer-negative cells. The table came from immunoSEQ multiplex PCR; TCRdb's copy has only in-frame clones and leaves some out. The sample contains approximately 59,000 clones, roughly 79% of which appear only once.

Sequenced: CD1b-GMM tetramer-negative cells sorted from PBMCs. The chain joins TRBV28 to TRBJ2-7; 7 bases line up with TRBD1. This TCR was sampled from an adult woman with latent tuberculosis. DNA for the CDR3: TGTGCCAGCAGTTTTTTGGACAGGCCGTACGAGCAGTACTTC. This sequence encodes CASSFLDRPYEQYF.